Here is one T cell receptor (beta chain) with its context. The study assigned cohorts using participant-reported clinical history. During the 2 weeks before they entered the study, exposed participants had met someone with a PCR-confirmed or clinician-diagnosed COVID-19 case. Source study methods: Estimates of nucleated cell counts were drawn from the amplification of reference gene primers. Generated by immunoSEQ multiplex PCR, the TCRdb table keeps only in-frame clones and is missing some. The V and J calls and clone size come from that table; D and trimming were worked out from the DNA. The sample contains about 230,000 clones, 88% of which appear only once. The data were obtained in a study of blood T cell repertoires in COVID-19. Study background: There were acute and convalescent COVID-19 samples, and they came from the United States, Italy and Spain.

The V gene lost 2 bases and the J gene lost 0 bases, with 16 bases spanning the gap. From germline, CDR1 is MNHEY and CDR2 SMNVEV (reference sequence). This CDR3 has 17 amino acids. Sequencing input: PBMCs or T cells enriched from blood (not recorded which). This TCR was recovered from a woman aged 30 to 39 who had been exposed to COVID-19. The chain has TRBV27 and TRBJ1-1, with D perhaps TRBD1 (5 bases). CDR3 DNA sequence: TGTGCCAGCAGTTTACGTCGGGGCTCGGGGGTGAACACTGAAGCTTTCTTT. Its protein product is CASSLRRGSGVNTEAFF.